A selection of T cell receptor beta chains follows, all from one sample in a study of CD8 T cells in Susac syndrome. A single record per CDR3 protein comes from TCRdb applying MiXCR to the immunoSEQ multiplex PCR reads. The table lists around 18,000 distinct CDR3 sequences, approximately 95% of them singletons, with 0.2% to 0.3% in the top ten. Sequencing was carried out using CD8+ T cells from PBMCs. These receptors all come from a human donor in good health. Each CDR3 is given with its conserved first and last residue. The D gene is left open where the match is weak. Where a row states a size, it is once, few, many or the class of an expanded clone; other rows omit it.

clone size	V gene	D gene	J gene	CDR3 DNA	CDR3 protein
NA	TRBV6-6	NA	TRBJ2-7	TGTGCCACTTCTCGTAGCTCCTACGAGCAGTACTTC	CATSRSSYEQYF
NA	TRBV25-1	NA	TRBJ1-1	TGTGCCAGCAGTGAATGGGGGGACACTGAAGCTTTCTTT	CASSEWGDTEAFF
NA	TRBV11-3	NA	TRBJ2-1	TGTGCCAGCAGCTCCTGGGACAAGAACAATGAGCAGTTCTTC	CASSSWDKNNEQFF
NA	TRBV6-1	TRBD1	TRBJ2-6	TGTGCCAGCAGTCCGGGGACAGGGATCTTTGGGGCCAACGTCCTGACTTTC	CASSPGTGIFGANVLTF
NA	TRBV7-8	TRBD2	TRBJ2-5	TGTGCCAGCAGCTTTCGACTAGCGGGTATCCAAGAGACCCAGTACTTC	CASSFRLAGIQETQYF
NA	TRBV10-1	NA	TRBJ2-6	TGCGCCAGCAGTGAGGGGGGGACTGGGGCCAACGTCCTGACTTTC	CASSEGGTGANVLTF
NA	TRBV2	NA	TRBJ1-2	TGTGCCAGCAGTGTTGAAGGGTTTAACTATGGCTACACCTTC	CASSVEGFNYGYTF
few	TRBV29-1	NA	TRBJ2-7	TGCAGCGTACGACAGAGGACTGCCGCCTACGAGCAGTACTTC	CSVRQRTAAYEQYF
NA	TRBV5-4	NA	TRBJ1-2	TGTGCCAGCAGCTTGGACCGAAACTATGGCTACACCTTC	CASSLDRNYGYTF
NA	TRBV19	TRBD2	TRBJ2-3	TGTGCCAGTAGTATCGGGACTAGCGTCACAGATACGCAGTATTTT	CASSIGTSVTDTQYF
NA	TRBV13	TRBD2	TRBJ2-1	TGTGCCAGCAGCCCAACCGGGACTAGCGGGAGTGAGCAGTTCTTC	CASSPTGTSGSEQFF
NA	TRBV10-3	NA	TRBJ2-1	TGTGCCATCAGTGAGTCGGGTTCATCCTACAATGAGCAGTTCTTC	CAISESGSSYNEQFF
once	TRBV9	NA	TRBJ2-2	TGTGCCAGCAGCGTAGCCATTAGGACCGGGGAGCTGTTTTTT	CASSVAIRTGELFF
NA	TRBV12-3/TRBV12-4	TRBD2	TRBJ2-2	TGTGCCAGCAGTCCGGGACTAAAGAACACCGGGGAGCTGTTTTTT	CASSPGLKNTGELFF
NA	TRBV7-8	NA	TRBJ2-5	TGTGCCAGCAGCTCTGTGGACCGGGCGGGAGAGACCCAGTACTTC	CASSSVDRAGETQYF
NA	TRBV28	TRBD2	TRBJ2-3	TGTGCCAGCCGGCGGACTAGCGGGAGCTCAGATACGCAGTATTTT	CASRRTSGSSDTQYF
NA	TRBV14	TRBD1	TRBJ1-1	TGTGCCAGCAGCCAAGATCCGGGACAGACGAACACTGAAGCTTTCTTT	CASSQDPGQTNTEAFF
NA	TRBV7-2	NA	TRBJ2-1	TGTGCCAGCAGCTTGGTCGCTTGGGGGGTGTTTAATGAGCAGTTCTTC	CASSLVAWGVFNEQFF
NA	TRBV3-1	NA	TRBJ2-1	TGTGCCAGCAGCCAAGACGCTAGCGCGTACAATGAGCAGTTCTTC	CASSQDASAYNEQFF
NA	TRBV14	NA	TRBJ2-1	TGTGCCAGCAGCCAAGCGGGGAGCTCCTACAATGAGCAGTTCTTC	CASSQAGSSYNEQFF
once	TRBV5-4	NA	TRBJ2-7	TGTGCCAGCAGCTTAGACAGCACGGGCTCCTACGAGCAGTACTTC	CASSLDSTGSYEQYF
NA	TRBV10-3	NA	TRBJ2-2	TGTGCCATCAGGACTCCTTCCGGGGAGCTGTTTTTT	CAIRTPSGELFF
NA	TRBV7-2	NA	TRBJ2-1	TGTGCCAGCAGCGCAAGCATGTCAGGGCCCTACAATGAGCAGTTCTTC	CASSASMSGPYNEQFF
NA	TRBV9	NA	TRBJ2-1	TGTGCCAGCAGCGTAATAGCGAGAATCGACAATGAGCAGTTCTTC	CASSVIARIDNEQFF